These T cell receptor beta chains were read from a single sample in a study of cytomegalovirus exposure and HLA in healthy donors. Produced via immunoSEQ multiplex PCR; TCRdb's table is partial and in-frame only. The sample has around 95,000 clones; approximately 85% are singletons. The sample was PBMCs. The receptors originated from a man aged 25 to 45 in good health and CMV-seropositive. The CDR3 runs from the conserved cysteine through the conserved F or W. A D gene is named only where the DNA matches it firmly. Size is omitted from some rows. Given values are once, few, many or a class for expanded clones.

d_call	clone_size	v_call	j_call	cdr3_nt	cdr3_aa
.	.	TRBV5-5	TRBJ2-3	TGTGCCAGCAGCTTAAACCTCCAGGACTGGACAGATACGCAGTATTTT	CASSLNLQDWTDTQYF
.	.	TRBV6-1	TRBJ1-2	TGTGCCAGCAGGGAAACCCAGGGGATCGACGGCTACACCTTC	CASRETQGIDGYTF
.	.	TRBV6-5	TRBJ2-3	TGTGCCAGCAGTGAAGGTGTGCTAGGAGGGACGCAGTATTTT	CASSEGVLGGTQYF
TRBD1	.	TRBV5-4	TRBJ2-3	TGTGCCAGCAGCTGGGACAGCGGCACAGATACGCAGTATTTT	CASSWDSGTDTQYF
TRBD1	once	TRBV10-2	TRBJ1-3	TGCGCCAGCCGTCTTGGGGGACAGAACTCTGGAAACACCATATATTTT	CASRLGGQNSGNTIYF
.	.	TRBV28	TRBJ2-3	TGTGCCAGCAGCCCATCGGGGACTTCAACAGATACGCAGTATTTT	CASSPSGTSTDTQYF
.	once	TRBV6-5	TRBJ1-1	TGTGCCAGCAGTTACTCTTCCGGGAATGGCATTGAAGCTTTCTTT	CASSYSSGNGIEAFF
.	.	TRBV27	TRBJ2-2	TGTGCCAGCATATTTAGCGGCAACACCGGGGAGCTGTTTTTT	CASIFSGNTGELFF
.	.	TRBV14	TRBJ2-3	TGTGCCAGCAGCCCCCCCTTTGCCTACTCAGATACGCAGTATTTT	CASSPPFAYSDTQYF
.	few	TRBV7-6	TRBJ1-4	TGTGCCAGCAGCCCGGCCCAGGGCAGAAATGAAAAACTGTTTTTT	CASSPAQGRNEKLFF
TRBD1	.	TRBV19	TRBJ2-1	TGTGCCAGTAGTATAGGTCAGGGGGTTGATGAGCAGTTCTTC	CASSIGQGVDEQFF
TRBD2	.	TRBV5-1	TRBJ2-5	TGCGCCAGCAGCTTGAAACTAGCGGGACAGGAGACCCAGTACTTC	CASSLKLAGQETQYF
TRBD2	.	TRBV28	TRBJ2-7	TGTGCCAGCAGTCCTAGCGGGAGGTACGAGCAGTACTTC	CASSPSGRYEQYF
TRBD2	few	TRBV7-2	TRBJ2-3	TGTGCCAGCAGCTTGGGACTAGCAAGGCAGTATTTT	CASSLGLARQYF
TRBD2	.	TRBV28	TRBJ2-2	TGTGCCAGCAGGCGCCCTAGCGGGGCGAACACCGGGGAGCTGTTTTTT	CASRRPSGANTGELFF
.	.	TRBV9	TRBJ2-7	TGTGCCAGCAGCGTAGGGGTAGCCCAACAAGCCGAGCAGTACTTC	CASSVGVAQQAEQYF
TRBD1	.	TRBV5-6	TRBJ2-2	TGTGCCAGCAGCTTGGTTGCAGGGGGCACCGGGGAGCTGTTTTTT	CASSLVAGGTGELFF
TRBD2	.	TRBV7-8	TRBJ2-3	TGTGCCACGCGAACGACTAGCGGGATCACAGATACGCAGTATTTT	CATRTTSGITDTQYF
.	.	TRBV14	TRBJ2-7	TGTGCCAGCAGCCAAGTCCCGGTATCCTACGAGCAGTACTTC	CASSQVPVSYEQYF
TRBD1	.	TRBV27	TRBJ1-5	TGTGCCAGCAGTCCGGGGACAGGGGGCCCGGAGCCCCAGCATTTT	CASSPGTGGPEPQHF
TRBD1	.	TRBV14	TRBJ2-7	TGTGCCAGCAGCCAACTCCGGGACAGGGCCTACGAGCAGTACTTC	CASSQLRDRAYEQYF
TRBD1	.	TRBV5-1	TRBJ2-7	TGCGCCAGCAGCTTGGGAGGGGGCTACTCCTACGAGCAGTACTTC	CASSLGGGYSYEQYF
.	.	TRBV18	TRBJ2-1	TGTGCCAGCTCACCAGGAGGCGGAAGGAATGAGCAGTTCTTC	CASSPGGGRNEQFF
.	.	TRBV27	TRBJ2-6	TGTGCCAGCAGTCTCAGCTCTGGGGCCAACGTCCTGACTTTC	CASSLSSGANVLTF
.	.	TRBV7-9	TRBJ2-1	TGTGCCAGCAGCTTGGACATCCAAGCCAATGAGCAGTTCTTC	CASSLDIQANEQFF
.	.	TRBV6-5	TRBJ2-7	TGTGCCAGCAGTTACTCGATCGGGATCAACGAGCAGTACTTC	CASSYSIGINEQYF
TRBD1	.	TRBV4-1	TRBJ1-3	TGCGCCAGCAGCCAAGCAGGGGGAAATGGAAACACCATATATTTT	CASSQAGGNGNTIYF
TRBD2	.	TRBV5-1	TRBJ2-7	TGCGCCAGCAGCTTGGCCCTAGCGGGAGGATCCGAGCAGTACTTC	CASSLALAGGSEQYF
TRBD1	.	TRBV6-4	TRBJ2-3	TGTGCCAGCAGTGACTTAGGGGGCCATACGCAGTATTTT	CASSDLGGHTQYF
TRBD1	once	TRBV5-1	TRBJ1-6	TGCGCCAGCAGCACCGACAGGGATAGGTATAATTCACCCCTCCACTTT	CASSTDRDRYNSPLHF
TRBD1	.	TRBV7-9	TRBJ2-7	TGTGCCAGCAGCCCGGGACAGGGAGTCTACGAGCAGTACTTC	CASSPGQGVYEQYF
.	few	TRBV10-3	TRBJ1-1	TGTGCCATCGGAGGGCGGACTGAAGCTTTCTTT	CAIGGRTEAFF
.	.	TRBV6-6	TRBJ2-3	TGTGCCAGCAGTTTAGGGGTATACACAGATACGCAGTATTTT	CASSLGVYTDTQYF
TRBD2	.	TRBV29-1	TRBJ2-2	TGCAGCGGGAGACTAGCTCCCGGGGAGCTGTTTTTT	CSGRLAPGELFF
.	.	TRBV5-6	TRBJ2-3	TGTGCCAGCAGCTTGGGCGGAGCGGATACGCAGTATTTT	CASSLGGADTQYF
.	.	TRBV2	TRBJ2-5	TGTGCCAGCAGCTGGGGGCAGAACCAAGAGACCCAGTACTTC	CASSWGQNQETQYF
TRBD1	.	TRBV29-1	TRBJ2-3	TGCAGCGTTTACCCCGGGACAGGGGACTTTCACACAGATACGCAGTATTTT	CSVYPGTGDFHTDTQYF
TRBD2	.	TRBV18	TRBJ2-3	TGTGCCAGCTCACCAGACGGGGGAGGGGTCCGCACAGATACGCAGTATTTT	CASSPDGGGVRTDTQYF
.	.	TRBV9	TRBJ2-2	TGTGCCAGCAGCCCCTTCCGAGGGCCTGACACCGGGGAGCTGTTTTTT	CASSPFRGPDTGELFF
TRBD2	.	TRBV18	TRBJ2-3	TGTGCCAGCTCACCCCGGACTAGCGGGAGAAATACGCAGTATTTT	CASSPRTSGRNTQYF
.	.	TRBV7-2	TRBJ1-5	TGTGCCAGCAGCCCCCGGACTGCTCATCAGCCCCAGCATTTT	CASSPRTAHQPQHF
.	once	TRBV18	TRBJ2-3	TGTGCCAGCTCACCTGGAGGAAGCACAGATACGCAGTATTTT	CASSPGGSTDTQYF
.	.	TRBV6-6	TRBJ2-5	TGTGCCAGCAGCATGGACGCAGGAAGGGGTGAGCAGTACTTC	CASSMDAGRGEQYF
TRBD2	.	TRBV27	TRBJ2-3	TGTGCCAGCAGTTTATCGGCTAGCGGGAGTCGGGCAGATACGCAGTATTTT	CASSLSASGSRADTQYF
.	.	TRBV5-4	TRBJ2-7	TGTGCCAGCAGCTTGGGCAACTACGAGCAGTACTTC	CASSLGNYEQYF
.	.	TRBV15	TRBJ2-7	TGTGCCACCAGGACGGGTACGGACTCCTACGAGCAGTACTTC	CATRTGTDSYEQYF
TRBD2	.	TRBV7-8	TRBJ2-2	TGTGCCAGCAGCTCCCTTGTAGCGGGAGCGGCGAACACCGGGGAGCTGTTTTTT	CASSSLVAGAANTGELFF
.	.	TRBV6-5	TRBJ2-1	TGTGCCAGCAGTCACCCCGATACTAATGAGCAGTTCTTC	CASSHPDTNEQFF
.	.	TRBV6-5	TRBJ2-7	TGTGCCAGCAGGACTGAGGCCTGGTACGAGCAGTACTTC	CASRTEAWYEQYF
TRBD1	.	TRBV7-9	TRBJ2-7	TGTGCCAGCAGCTCGAATCCGGGACAGGGAAACGAGCAGTACTTC	CASSSNPGQGNEQYF
.	few	TRBV7-2	TRBJ1-1	TGTGCCAGCAGCTCTAGGGGGAACACTGAAGCTTTCTTT	CASSSRGNTEAFF
.	few	TRBV5-8	TRBJ2-7	TGTGCCAGCAGCCGCGCGGACAGCCACTCCTACGAGCAGTACTTC	CASSRADSHSYEQYF
.	.	TRBV28	TRBJ1-3	TGTGCCAGCAGTACTAGGTGGACTTCTGGAAACACCATATATTTT	CASSTRWTSGNTIYF
.	.	TRBV30	TRBJ1-3	TGTGCCTGGAGGCGGGGGGCTGGAAACACCATATATTTT	CAWRRGAGNTIYF
TRBD1	.	TRBV5-1	TRBJ2-7	TGCGCCAGCAGCTTAGGACAGGGGGGGACTTCCTACGAGCAGTACTTT	CASSLGQGGTSYEQYF